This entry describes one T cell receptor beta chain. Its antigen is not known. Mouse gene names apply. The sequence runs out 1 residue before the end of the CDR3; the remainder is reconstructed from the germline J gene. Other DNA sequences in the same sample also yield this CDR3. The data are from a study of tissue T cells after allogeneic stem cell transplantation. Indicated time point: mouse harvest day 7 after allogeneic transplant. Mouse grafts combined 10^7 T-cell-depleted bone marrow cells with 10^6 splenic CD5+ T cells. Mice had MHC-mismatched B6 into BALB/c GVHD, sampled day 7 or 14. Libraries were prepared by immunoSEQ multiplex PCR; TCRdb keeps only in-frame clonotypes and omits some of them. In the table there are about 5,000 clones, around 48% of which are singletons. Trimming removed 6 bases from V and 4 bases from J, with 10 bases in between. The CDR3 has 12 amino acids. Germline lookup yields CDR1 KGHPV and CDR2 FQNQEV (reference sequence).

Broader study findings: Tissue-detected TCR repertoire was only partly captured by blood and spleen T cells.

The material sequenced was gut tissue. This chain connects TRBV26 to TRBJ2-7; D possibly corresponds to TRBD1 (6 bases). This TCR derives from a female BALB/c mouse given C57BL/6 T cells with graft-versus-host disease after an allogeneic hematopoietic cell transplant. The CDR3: CASSRDRYEQYF. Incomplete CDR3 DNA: TGTGCCAGCAGCCGAGACAGGTATGAACAGTAC.